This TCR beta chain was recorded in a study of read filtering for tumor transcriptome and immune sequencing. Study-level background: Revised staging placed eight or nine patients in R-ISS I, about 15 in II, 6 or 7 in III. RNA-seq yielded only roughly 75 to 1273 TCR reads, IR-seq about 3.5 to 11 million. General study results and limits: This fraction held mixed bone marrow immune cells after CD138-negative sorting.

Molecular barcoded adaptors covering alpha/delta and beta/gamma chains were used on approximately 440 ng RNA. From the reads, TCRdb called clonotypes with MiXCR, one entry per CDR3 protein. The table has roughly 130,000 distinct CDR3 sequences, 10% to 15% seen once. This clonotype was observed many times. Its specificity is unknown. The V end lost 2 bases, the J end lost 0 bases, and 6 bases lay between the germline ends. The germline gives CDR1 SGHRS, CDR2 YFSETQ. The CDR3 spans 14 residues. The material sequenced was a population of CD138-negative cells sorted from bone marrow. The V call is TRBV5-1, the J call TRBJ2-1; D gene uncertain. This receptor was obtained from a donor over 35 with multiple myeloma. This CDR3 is CASSLGSSYNEQFF. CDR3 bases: TGCGCCAGCAGCTTAGGCAGCTCCTACAATGAGCAGTTCTTC. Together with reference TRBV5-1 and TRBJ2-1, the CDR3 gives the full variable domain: KAGVTQTPRYLIKTRGQQVTLSCSPISGHRSVSWYQQTPGQGLQFLFEYFSETQRNKGNFPGRFSGRQFSNSRSEMNVSTLELGDSALYLCASSLGSSYNEQFFGPGTRLTVL.